This T cell receptor (beta chain) was identified in a study of shared T cell receptors in the human thymus. The CDR3 extends over 15 amino acids. The V gene's germline CDR1 is LGHNA and CDR2 YSLEER. Germline trimming cut 0 bases from V and 3 bases from J; bases unmatched to any gene: 4. This table comes from immunoSEQ multiplex PCR, and its TCRdb copy is limited to in-frame clones, with some not included. The sample has some 640,000 clones, about 87% seen once. The sample was also linked to a second study, of human thymus T cells. That work states: Each of the donors was a healthy Finnish infant who was undergoing open corrective cardiac surgery for congenital heart defects. Surgeons resected thymus tissue during corrective heart surgery. Gene usage (both V and J) appeared biased in thymic and blood repertoires. In unrelated individuals, thymic repertoires overlapped highly, according to related research.

This TCR derives from a boy in the first two years of life with a congenital heart defect. Specimen: thymocytes. The V and J genes are TRBV4-3 and TRBJ2-5; TRBD1 aligns across 7 bases. The CDR3 DNA follows: TGCGCCAGCAGCCAAGATAGTGGGACAGAAGAGACCCAGTACTTC. Amino acids: CASSQDSGTEETQYF.